The T cell receptor beta chain under discussion was sequenced for a study of blood T cells in healthy people across ages. This clonotype was counted a few times. What it recognizes is unknown. The CDR3 length is 14 residues. The germline V gene encodes CDR1 MNHEY and CDR2 SVGEGT. Trimming shortened V by 6 bases and J by 1 base, and 10 bases separated the two germline ends. A sample-barcoded 5' primer and a J-beta primer mix were used in a second PCR of roughly 7 to 12 cycles. Using its own MiXCR run on the 5' RACE reads, TCRdb lists one record per CDR3 protein. Of around 1,000,000 distinct CDR3 sequences in the sample, under 30% were seen once. Whole-study findings and limits: Measured against age, TCR beta diversity per million T cells decreased in a roughly linear manner.

PBMCs, at least 6 million per sample, were isolated. These data were also filed under a second study, of T cells of mothers and their children. That investigation notes: When mothers and children were related, their normalized repertoire overlap, which was always slightly higher, did not differ significantly from that of unrelated pairs.

V and J are TRBV6-2 or TRBV6-3 and TRBJ2-1, with D perhaps TRBD2 (5 bases). Sequencing was done on a sample of blood. The sequence was collected from a girl aged 2 to 10 in good health. CDR3 in amino acids: CASRPEESYNEQFF. As DNA, the CDR3 is TGTGCCAGCAGACCGGAGGAATCCTACAATGAGCAGTTCTTC.